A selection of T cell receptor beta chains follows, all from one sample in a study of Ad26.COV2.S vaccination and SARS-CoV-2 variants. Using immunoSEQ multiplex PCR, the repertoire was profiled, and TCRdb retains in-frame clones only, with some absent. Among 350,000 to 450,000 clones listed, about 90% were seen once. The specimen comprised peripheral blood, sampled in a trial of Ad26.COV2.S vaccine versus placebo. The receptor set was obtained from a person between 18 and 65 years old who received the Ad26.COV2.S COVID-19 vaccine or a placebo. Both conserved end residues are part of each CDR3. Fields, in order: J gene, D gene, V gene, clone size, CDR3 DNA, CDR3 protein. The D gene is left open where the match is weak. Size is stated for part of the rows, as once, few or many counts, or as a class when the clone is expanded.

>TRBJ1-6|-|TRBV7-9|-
TGTGCCAGCAGCTTCAGGGGTTCACCCCTCCACTTT
CASSFRGSPLHF
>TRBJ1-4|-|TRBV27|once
TGTGCCAGCAGTTCGTACGGACAGGAAAAACTGTTTTTT
CASSSYGQEKLFF
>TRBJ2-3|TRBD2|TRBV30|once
TGTGCCTGGAGTTTGGGGGGGAGTACAGATACGCAGTATTTT
CAWSLGGSTDTQYF
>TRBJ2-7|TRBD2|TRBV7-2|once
TGTGCCAGCAGCTTGTCAGCGGGGAGTTCCTGGGAGCAGTACTTC
CASSLSAGSSWEQYF
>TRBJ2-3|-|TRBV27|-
TGTGCCAGCAGTTTATCGATAGGACTGAAGCAATCCACAGATACGCAGTATTTT
CASSLSIGLKQSTDTQYF
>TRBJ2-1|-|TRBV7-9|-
TGTGCCAGCAGCGTTCCGGGACCCAGCTCCTACAATGAGCAGTTCTTC
CASSVPGPSSYNEQFF
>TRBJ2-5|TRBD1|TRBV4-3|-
TGCGCCAGCAGCCCTCATACAGGGGCGAAAGAGACCCAGTACTTC
CASSPHTGAKETQYF
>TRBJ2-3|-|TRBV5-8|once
TGTGCCAGCAGCTTGGTAACGCTAGATACGCAGTATTTT
CASSLVTLDTQYF
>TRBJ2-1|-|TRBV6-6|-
TGTGCCAGCAGTTCCGGGACGACAGGCTCTGGTGAGCAGTTCTTC
CASSSGTTGSGEQFF
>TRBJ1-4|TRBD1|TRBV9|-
TGTGCCAGCAGCGTAAGCTCGACAGGGACTCGGGAAAAACTGTTTTTT
CASSVSSTGTREKLFF
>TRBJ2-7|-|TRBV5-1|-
TGCGCCAGCAGCTTGGACTCCGGGTACTACGAGCAGTACTTC
CASSLDSGYYEQYF
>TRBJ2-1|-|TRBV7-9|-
TGTGCCAGCAGCTTAGTCCCGGGGGAGCAGTTCTTC
CASSLVPGEQFF
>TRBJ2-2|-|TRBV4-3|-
TGCGCCAGCAGCCAGCTACAGGGAAACACCGGGGAGCTGTTTTTT
CASSQLQGNTGELFF
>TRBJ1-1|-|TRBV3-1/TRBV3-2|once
TGTGCCAGCAGCCAAGACTTAACGGGCTGCACTGAAGCTTTCTTT
CASSQDLTGCTEAFF
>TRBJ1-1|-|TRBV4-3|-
TGCGCCAGCAGCCAAGCCCGAGGGACTGAAGCTTTCTTT
CASSQARGTEAFF
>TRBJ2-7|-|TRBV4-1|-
TGCGCCAGCAGCCAAGAACCGACCAGGGACGAGCAGTACTTC
CASSQEPTRDEQYF
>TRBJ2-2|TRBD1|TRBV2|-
TGTGCCAGCAGGGCAGGGACAGGGACCGGGGAGCTGTTTTTT
CASRAGTGTGELFF
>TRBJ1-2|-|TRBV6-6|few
TGTGCCAGCAGTTCCATGAATACCTATGGCTACACCTTC
CASSSMNTYGYTF
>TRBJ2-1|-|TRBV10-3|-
TGTGCCATCAGTGAGAACCCTCTGGACCGCTCCTACAATGAGCAGTTCTTC
CAISENPLDRSYNEQFF
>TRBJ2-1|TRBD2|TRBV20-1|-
TGCAGTGCTAGTCGGGTTAGCGGGACGGGTGAGCAGTTCTTC
CSASRVSGTGEQFF
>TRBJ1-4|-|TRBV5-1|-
TGCGCCAGCAGCTCCGGCCTTGCGGGTGAAAAACTGTTTTTT
CASSSGLAGEKLFF
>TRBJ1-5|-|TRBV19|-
TGTGCCAGTAGTATGAGACAGATCAATCAGCCCCAGCATTTT
CASSMRQINQPQHF
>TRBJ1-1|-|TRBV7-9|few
TGTGCCAGCAGCCCTAATATTGGGGGCCTTGTCGACACTGAAGCTTTCTTT
CASSPNIGGLVDTEAFF
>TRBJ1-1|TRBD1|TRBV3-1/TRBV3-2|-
TGTGCCAGCAGCCGAGGGAGCAGGGGGTCAACTGAAGCTTTCTTT
CASSRGSRGSTEAFF
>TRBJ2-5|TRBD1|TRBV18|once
TGTGCCAGCTCACCGGGACAGGGCTGGGAGACCCAGTACTTC
CASSPGQGWETQYF
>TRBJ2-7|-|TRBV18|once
TGTGCCAGCTCACCAGGATCAGGGGCGGGGCGTTCGTCCGCCGTTGGGACTAACTACGAGCAGTACTTC
CASSPGSGAGRSSAVGTNYEQYF
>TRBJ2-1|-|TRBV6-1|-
TGTGCCAGCAGTGAAGGGACAGCCTACAATGAGCAGTTCTTC
CASSEGTAYNEQFF
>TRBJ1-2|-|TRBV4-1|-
TGCGCCAGCAGCCAAGGAGTAGAGTTCCTGGATGGCTACACCTTC
CASSQGVEFLDGYTF
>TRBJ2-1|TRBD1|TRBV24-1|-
TGTGCCACCAGTGAAACAGGGGAACATGAGCAGTTCTTC
CATSETGEHEQFF
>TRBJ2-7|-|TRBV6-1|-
TGTGCCAGCAGTGAAGAGGTCCCGCCGGCCTACGAGCAGTACTTC
CASSEEVPPAYEQYF
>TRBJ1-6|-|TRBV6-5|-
TGTGCCAGCAGCCGACTGCACCTGGATTCACCCCTCCACTTT
CASSRLHLDSPLHF
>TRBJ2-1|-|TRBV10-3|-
TGTGCCATCAGTGAGTCTCAGGAAGGACATGAGCAGTTCTTC
CAISESQEGHEQFF
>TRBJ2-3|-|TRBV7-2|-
TGTGCCAGCAGCTTCGGCCCCAAGACAGATACGCAGTATTTT
CASSFGPKTDTQYF
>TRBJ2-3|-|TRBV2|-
TGTGCCAGCAGAAGTGTGGGCAGTTCTAGCACAGATACGCAGTATTTT
CASRSVGSSSTDTQYF
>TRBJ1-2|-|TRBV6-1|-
TGTGCCAGCAGTGCCCGGGGGGGGAGGGCTAACTATGGCTACACCTTC
CASSARGGRANYGYTF
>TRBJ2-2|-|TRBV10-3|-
TGTGCCATCAGTGAGACCCAGAACACCGGGGAGCTGTTTTTT
CAISETQNTGELFF
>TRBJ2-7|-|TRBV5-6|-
TGTGCCAGCAGCCCAAAACCCCGAAAAGGAGACGAGCAGTACTTC
CASSPKPRKGDEQYF
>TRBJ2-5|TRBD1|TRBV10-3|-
TGTGCCATCAGTGTACACCCGACAGGGTTGGACCAAGAGACCCAGTACTTC
CAISVHPTGLDQETQYF
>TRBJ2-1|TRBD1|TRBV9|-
TGTGCCAGCAGCGTAGACGGGACAGGGTACGATGAGCAGTTCTTC
CASSVDGTGYDEQFF
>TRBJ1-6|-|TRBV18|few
TGTGCCAGCTCACGCTGGACAGATAATTCACCCCTCCACTTT
CASSRWTDNSPLHF
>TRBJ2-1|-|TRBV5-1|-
TGCGCCAGCAGCTTGGCGTGGCTGGGGGCGGGCTACAATGAGCAGTTCTTC
CASSLAWLGAGYNEQFF
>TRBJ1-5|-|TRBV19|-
TGTGCCAGTAGTACAGGGATTTGGCAGCCCCAGCATTTT
CASSTGIWQPQHF
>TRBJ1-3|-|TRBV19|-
TGTGCCAGTAGTACGCCACGGGCTAGCGGTGGAAACACCATATATTTT
CASSTPRASGGNTIYF
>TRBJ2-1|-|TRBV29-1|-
TGCAGCGTTACCCTGGCAGGGACGAGCTCCTACAATGAGCAGTTCTTC
CSVTLAGTSSYNEQFF
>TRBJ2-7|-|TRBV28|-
TGTGCCAGCAGTTTGGTCAGAACCTTGAGACTATCCTACGAGCAGTACTTC
CASSLVRTLRLSYEQYF
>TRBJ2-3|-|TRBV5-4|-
TGTGCCAGCAGCCCCCGCGAATGGTACACAGATACGCAGTATTTT
CASSPREWYTDTQYF
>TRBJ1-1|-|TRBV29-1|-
TGCAGCGGAAAGACAGCGAACACTGAAGCTTTCTTT
CSGKTANTEAFF
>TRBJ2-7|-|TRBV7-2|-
TGTGCCAGCAGCTTAAATCAGCCGTCATCCGAGCAGTACTTC
CASSLNQPSSEQYF
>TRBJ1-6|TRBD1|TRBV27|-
TGTGCCAGCAGTTTAGACAGGGGGTTCCCGAGGGGTTCACCCCTCCACTTT
CASSLDRGFPRGSPLHF
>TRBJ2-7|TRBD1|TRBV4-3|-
TGCGCCAGCAGCCAAGATGGGACAGGGGGCTACGAGCAGTACTTC
CASSQDGTGGYEQYF
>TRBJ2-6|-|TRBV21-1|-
TGTGCCAGCAGCCCTAGTGGACGGGTCTCTGGGGCCAACGTCCTGACTTTC
CASSPSGRVSGANVLTF
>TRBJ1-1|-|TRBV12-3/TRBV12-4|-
TGTGCCAGCAGTTCAGGGTGGACTGAAGCTTTCTTT
CASSSGWTEAFF
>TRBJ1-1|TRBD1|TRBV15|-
TGTGCCACCAGCAGAGAGGCAGGGGGCCCCGCTTTCTTT
CATSREAGGPAFF